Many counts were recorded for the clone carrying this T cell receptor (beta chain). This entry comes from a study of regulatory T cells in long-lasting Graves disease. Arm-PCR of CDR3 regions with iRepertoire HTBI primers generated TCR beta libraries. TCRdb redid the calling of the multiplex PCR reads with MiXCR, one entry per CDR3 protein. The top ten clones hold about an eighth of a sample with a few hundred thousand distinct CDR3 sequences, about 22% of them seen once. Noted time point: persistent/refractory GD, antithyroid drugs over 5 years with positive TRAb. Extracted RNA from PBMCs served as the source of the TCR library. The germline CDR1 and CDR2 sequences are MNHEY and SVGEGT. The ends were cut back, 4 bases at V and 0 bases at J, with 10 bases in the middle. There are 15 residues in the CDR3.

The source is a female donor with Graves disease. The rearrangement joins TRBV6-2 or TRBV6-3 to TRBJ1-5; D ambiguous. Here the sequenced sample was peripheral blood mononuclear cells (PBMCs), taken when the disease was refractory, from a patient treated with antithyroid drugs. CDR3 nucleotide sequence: TGTGCCAGCAGTTTATTCGGCAGTAGCAATCAGCCCCAGCATTTT. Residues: CASSLFGSSNQPQHF.